These 19 T cell receptor beta chains originate from one sample sequenced in a study of T-cell reconstitution after alpha-beta-depleted transplantation in children. A TCRbeta library incorporating unique molecular identifiers was prepared. Via MiXCR, TCRdb re-called the PCR reads, giving one row per CDR3 protein. Of about 580,000 distinct CDR3 sequences listed, over 20% are singletons. The source material was PBMCs, sampled before TCRalphabeta/CD19-depleted stem cell transplant. The receptor source for this set is a boy younger than two with Wiskott-Aldrich syndrome, due to receive a stem cell transplant.

This sequence joins TRBV5-1 and TRBJ1-1; TRBD1 matches at 7 bases. Germline CDR1 is SGHRS and CDR2 is YFSETQ. CDR3 length equals 15 residues. Losses at the gene ends were 4 bases for V and 4 bases for J; bases not matched to a gene: 10. In DNA, the CDR3 is TGCGCCAGCAGCAAAGGACAGGCAGCGTTCACTGAAGCTTTCTTT. As protein: CASSKGQAAFTEAFF.

The chain employs TRBV3-1 and TRBJ2-7; D remains unclear. The ends were cut back, 4 bases at V and 2 bases at J, with 15 bases in the middle. This CDR3 has 15 residues. Germline lookup yields CDR1 LGHDT and CDR2 YNNKEL (reference sequence). The CDR3, as DNA: TGTGCCAGCAGCCCGTTTGAAAGGACCACCTACGAGCAGTACTTC. Translated: CASSPFERTTYEQYF.

This clonotype came up a few times. Here the CDR3 reads CASTWGLSRGSGANVLTF. The CDR3 region has the DNA TGTGCCAGCACCTGGGGGCTATCAAGGGGCTCTGGGGCCAACGTCCTGACTTTC. The chain employs TRBV6-1 and TRBJ2-6, with TRBD1 as a possible D gene (6 bases). With 7 bases removed from V and 0 bases from J, the gap between germline ends came to 19 bases. CDR3 length equals 18 residues. Germline CDR1 and CDR2: MNHNS and SASEGT.

This clonotype was seen a few times. J is TRBJ2-2 and V is TRBV5-1, with D unresolved. V lost 1 base, J lost 2 bases, and 12 bases lay in between. Germline loops: CDR1 SGHRS, CDR2 YFSETQ. This CDR3 is 16 amino acids long. The CDR3 coding sequence is TGCGCCAGCAGCTTGATTTCAGGAGCCAACACCGGGGAGCTGTTTTTT. Translating it yields CASSLISGANTGELFF.

This chain uses TRBV12-3 or TRBV12-4 with TRBJ2-1; 12 nucleotides agree with TRBD2. This CDR3 region has 16 residues. V was clipped by 5 bases and J by 6 bases; unmatched bases: 8. CDR3 loop: CASSPRTSGNSNEQFF. As DNA, the CDR3 is TGTGCCAGCAGTCCTCGGACTAGCGGGAATAGCAATGAGCAGTTCTTC.

The V gene is TRBV11-2, the J gene TRBJ1-2; D uncertain. Trimming removed 3 bases from V and 1 base from J, with 9 bases in between. The CDR3 spans 14 residues. Looked up from germline, CDR1 is SGHAT and CDR2 is FQNNGV. CDR3 DNA: TGTGCCAGCAGCTTCGGAAGCCATAACTATGGCTACACCTTC. Translated: CASSFGSHNYGYTF. Supplemented by reference TRBV11-2 and TRBJ1-2, the full variable domain reads EAGVAQSPRYKIIEKRQSVAFWCNPISGHATLYWYQQILGQGPKLLIQFQNNGVVDDSQLPKDRFSAERLKGVDSTLKIQPAKLEDSAVYLCASSFGSHNYGYTFGSGTRLTVV.

The V gene is TRBV20-1, the J gene TRBJ1-2, with D unclear. CDR1 and CDR2 (germline): DFQATT, SNEGSKA (reference sequence). Trimming took 0 bases from V and 2 from J, leaving 19 bases between them. CDR3 length: 17 amino acids. The CDR3 DNA reads as TGCAGTGCTAGAGATCGGCGGACGGCAGTACTCAACTATGGCTACACCTTC. Translation gives CSARDRRTAVLNYGYTF.

The sample holds a few counts of this clonotype. In nucleotides, the CDR3 is TGTGCCAGCATCCACCGGTGGGGGATTAGAGAGACCCAGTACTTC. Translating gives CASIHRWGIRETQYF. The chain employs TRBV7-8 and TRBJ2-5; the D call may be TRBD1 or TRBD2 (5 bases each). Germline-derived CDR1 and CDR2 are SGHVS and FQNEAQ. Between the trimmed V and J ends, which lost 7 bases and 4 bases, there was a span of 19 bases. This CDR3 is built from 15 residues.

The V and J genes are TRBV5-1 and TRBJ2-1, with D uncertain. V was shortened by 4 bases and J by 7 bases, with 9 bases between the two germline ends. CDR1 and CDR2 from the germline V gene are SGHRS and YFSETQ. CDR3 length equals 12 residues. In DNA, the CDR3 is TGCGCCAGCAGCCCAGTAGTGAATGAGCAGTTCTTC. Residues: CASSPVVNEQFF.

There are a few counts of this clonotype. The chain has TRBV20-1 and TRBJ2-1, with TRBD2 matching 7 bases. V was clipped by 3 bases and J by 9 bases; unmatched bases: 8. Germline assignment: CDR1 DFQATT and CDR2 SNEGSKA (reference sequence). The CDR3 consists of 13 residues. The CDR3 coding sequence is TGCAGTGCTAGGTGGGAGGGCCCGGGTGAGCAGTTCTTC. It is translated as CSARWEGPGEQFF.

This chain uses TRBV12-3 or TRBV12-4 with TRBJ2-7; D gene ambiguous. V was shortened by 3 bases and J by 0 bases, with 9 bases between the two germline ends. CDR3 length: 14 amino acids. CDR3 coding DNA: TGTGCCAGCAGTTTCATCCCCAACTCCTACGAGCAGTACTTC. This sequence encodes CASSFIPNSYEQYF.

Only a few counts were recorded for this clonotype. The V call is TRBV9, the J call TRBJ2-1; 9 nucleotides align to TRBD2. The J segment lost 6 bases and the V segment lost 0 bases, leaving 10 bases of the junction unmatched. Per the germline V gene, CDR1 is SGDLS and CDR2 is YYNGEE. The CDR3 loop spans 17 amino acids. CDR3 residues: CASSVGRGLAAVNEQFF. In DNA form, the CDR3 reads TGTGCCAGCAGCGTAGGGAGGGGACTAGCAGCAGTCAATGAGCAGTTCTTC.

The chain is built from TRBV19 and TRBJ2-6; D not certain. From germline, CDR1 is LNHDA and CDR2 SQIVND (reference sequence). The CDR3 has 14 residues. Trimming removed 8 bases at V and 7 bases at J, with 15 bases between. CDR3 sequence: CASAPGFRANVLTF. The DNA of the CDR3 is TGTGCCAGTGCTCCGGGCTTTCGAGCCAACGTCCTGACTTTC.

The chain couples TRBV12-3 or TRBV12-4 to TRBJ2-1, with D perhaps matching TRBD2 (6 bases). V was pared by 6 bases and J by 8 bases, with 17 bases between. The CDR3 consists of 14 residues. CDR3 DNA sequence: TGTGCCAGCAGCCGACGGGAGTACTGGGATGAGCAGTTCTTC. Translated: CASSRREYWDEQFF.

This chain connects TRBV4-2 to TRBJ1-5; no definite D call. Germline CDR1 and CDR2: LGHNA and YNFKEQ. The CDR3 extends over 13 amino acids. Trimming left V 2 bases short and J 6 bases short, with 8 bases between. CDR3: CASSQRGGQPQHF. Written as DNA, the CDR3 is TGTGCCAGCAGCCAACGTGGAGGTCAGCCCCAGCATTTT.

On this clonotype itself: The junction shows a germline mismatch at one end, possibly a read error. The chain combines TRBV20-1 with TRBJ2-1; D is undetermined. This CDR3 spans 11 amino acids. CDR1 is DFQATT and CDR2 is SNEGSKA in the germline V gene (reference sequence). CDR3 loop: CSARVLVEEFF. In DNA, the CDR3 is TGCAGTGCTAGAGTTTTAGTTGAGGAGTTCTTC.

This clonotype was seen a handful of times. The rearrangement joins TRBV7-2 to TRBJ2-1, with 10 bases identical to TRBD2. The CDR3 is 17 residues long. The V and J ends lost 2 bases and 9 bases, in that order; junction bases with no gene match: 13. CDR1 SGHTA and CDR2 FQGNSA come from the germline V gene. Here the CDR3 reads CASSLRSGGLAPREQFF. The CDR3 bases are TGTGCCAGCAGCTTACGGTCAGGGGGACTAGCGCCCCGTGAGCAGTTCTTC.

This clonotype was counted only a few times. The chain links TRBV5-1 to TRBJ2-5, with TRBD1 matching 7 bases. CDR3 length equals 14 residues. Germline V gene data show CDR1 as SGHRS and CDR2 as YFSETQ. The trim removed 0 bases at V and 5 bases at J, leaving 4 bases unmatched. The CDR3 loop is CASSLEQGYETQYF. The CDR3 nucleotides read TGCGCCAGCAGCTTGGAACAGGGGTACGAGACCCAGTACTTC.

This clonotype came up a few times. The chain uses TRBV5-1 and TRBJ2-1; D is possibly TRBD1 or TRBD2 (5 bases each). Looked up from germline, CDR1 is SGHRS and CDR2 is YFSETQ. The CDR3 length is 17 residues. Trimming removed 4 bases at V and 9 bases at J, with 26 bases between. CDR3 residues: CASSPDLRVSLGGEQFF. CDR3 DNA sequence: TGCGCCAGCAGCCCCGATCTGAGGGTCAGTCTTGGGGGTGAGCAGTTCTTC.